This T cell receptor (beta chain) stems from a study of blood T cell repertoires in COVID-19. As for the study in general: Acute-phase and convalescent COVID-19 samples originated in the United States, Italy and Spain. In each case, the material was cDNA or gDNA derived from T cells, B-cell-depleted T cells, or PBMCs.

The CDR3 length is 16 residues. V gave up 1 base and J gave up 5 bases; unmatched junction bases: 6. Germline CDR1 and CDR2: LGHNA and YNFKEQ. As handled by the study authors: It was from reference gene primer amplification that nucleated cell counts were estimated. Repertoires were generated with immunoSEQ multiplex PCR, while TCRdb's copy carries only in-frame clones and drops some. The DNA was the basis for D and trimming; V, J and clone size are from that table. The table includes about 410,000 clones, 80% to 90% detected once. This clonotype originated in a woman in her 30s with active or convalescent COVID-19. The chain carries TRBV4-2 and TRBJ2-3, with 10 bases lining up with TRBD2. Material for sequencing was peripheral blood. The CDR3 loop reads CASSQVVAGGQDTQYF. Here the CDR3 DNA reads TGTGCCAGCAGCCAAGTTGTAGCGGGGGGACAAGATACGCAGTATTTT.